One sample yielded the 29 T cell receptor beta chains listed below, sequenced in a study of T-cell reconstitution after alpha-beta-depleted transplantation in children. This sample's TCRbeta library carried unique molecular identifier barcodes. TCRdb ran MiXCR on the PCR reads and lists one entry per CDR3 protein. This table has fewer than 700,000 distinct CDR3 sequences, under 25% appearing once. The specimen comprised PBMCs, mostly from graft donor cells, sampled 360 days after TCRalphabeta/CD19-depleted stem cell transplant. Every receptor here comes from a boy younger than two who had a stem cell transplant for acute myeloid leukemia, so the T cells may come from the graft donor.

This clonotype was seen many times. The chain links TRBV5-1 to TRBJ2-1; D possibly corresponds to TRBD1 (6 bases). CDR1 and CDR2 (germline): SGHRS, YFSETQ. The V end lost 0 bases, the J end lost 6 bases, and 10 bases lay between the germline ends. The CDR3 is made up of 14 amino acids. Written as DNA, the CDR3 is TGCGCCAGCAGCTTGGGTACAGGGCCCAATGAGCAGTTCTTC. Translating it yields CASSLGTGPNEQFF.

This clonotype was counted at least ten times. The chain employs TRBV5-5 and TRBJ2-1; TRBD2 is a possible D gene (6 bases). The CDR3 has 13 residues. Germline V gene data show CDR1 as SGHKS and CDR2 as YYEKEE (reference sequence). Trimming took off 0 bases at V and 10 bases at J, with 11 bases between the two ends. CDR3 residues: CASSLVHGREQFF. CDR3 nucleotide sequence: TGTGCCAGCAGCTTGGTTCACGGGAGAGAGCAGTTCTTC.

This clonotype has a count of ten or more. This rearrangement joins TRBV19 to TRBJ2-1; 13 bases are shared with TRBD2. The V gene's germline CDR1 is LNHDA and CDR2 SQIVND (reference sequence). The CDR3 has 18 residues. J was trimmed by 0 bases and V by 6 bases; bases with no gene match: 8. This chain's CDR3 is CASREGLAGDTSYNEQFF. CDR3 DNA sequence: TGTGCCAGTAGAGAAGGACTAGCGGGGGACACCTCCTACAATGAGCAGTTCTTC.

This chain connects TRBV27 to TRBJ2-7; D is uncertain. This CDR3 is 13 amino acids long. V was shortened by 6 bases and J by 3 bases, with 12 bases between the two germline ends. Germline V gives CDR1 MNHEY, CDR2 SMNVEV (reference sequence). Written as DNA, the CDR3 is TGTGCCAGCAGCCCGTCGGACGGCTACGAGCAGTACGTC. This encodes CASSPSDGYEQYV.

This clonotype was recorded many times. This chain uses TRBV5-1 with TRBJ2-1; TRBD1 matches 7 bases. Germline CDR1 and CDR2: SGHRS and YFSETQ. V was pared by 0 bases and J by 5 bases, with 5 bases of the junction left unmatched. The CDR3 has 15 residues. For the CDR3, the DNA is TGCGCCAGCAGCTTGGCGACAGGGTCCAACAATGAGCAGTTCTTC. It specifies CASSLATGSNNEQFF.

V is TRBV4-3 and J is TRBJ2-1; possibly TRBD2 for D (7 bases). The V gene lost 1 base and the J gene lost 9 bases, with 13 bases spanning the gap. This CDR3 has 14 amino acids. The germline V gene has CDR1 LGHNA and CDR2 YSLEER. The CDR3 is CASSQAWGGGEQFF. In DNA, the CDR3 is TGCGCCAGCAGCCAAGCTTGGGGGGGCGGTGAGCAGTTCTTC.

The rearrangement links TRBV5-1 to TRBJ2-3, with D perhaps matching TRBD2 (5 bases). Trimming took 1 base from V and 0 from J, leaving 12 bases between them. The CDR3 contains 16 residues. Germline CDR1 and CDR2: SGHRS and YFSETQ. Here the CDR3 reads CASSLSGVISTDTQYF. Written as DNA, the CDR3 is TGCGCCAGCAGCTTGTCCGGGGTTATTAGCACAGATACGCAGTATTTT.

The table lists this clonotype with a few counts. This rearrangement joins TRBV6-5 to TRBJ2-7, with 7 bases fitting TRBD2. The CDR3 totals 15 residues. Germline V gives CDR1 MNHEY, CDR2 SVGAGI. With 3 bases clipped from V and 3 bases from J, the junction kept 8 bases outside the gene matches. In DNA form, the CDR3 reads TGTGCCAGCAGTTATTTCCTGACGGGGGGCTACGAGCAGTACTTC. Protein sequence: CASSYFLTGGYEQYF.

In its sample, this clonotype was seen many times. V and J are TRBV18 and TRBJ2-7; D is possibly TRBD1 (6 bases). V lost 5 bases to trimming and J lost 7 bases, with 12 bases between them. Germline V gene data show CDR1 as KGHSH and CDR2 as LQKENI. The CDR3 consists of 12 residues. The DNA for the CDR3 is TGTGCCAGCTCAACGGACAGCGGAGAGCAGTACGTC. Translating it yields CASSTDSGEQYV.

V is TRBV12-3 or TRBV12-4 and J is TRBJ2-1; 11 bases fit TRBD2. There are 13 residues in the CDR3. Losses at the gene ends were 2 bases for V and 12 bases for J; bases not matched to a gene: 3. CDR3 loop: CASSLPLAGGQFF. For the CDR3, the DNA is TGTGCCAGCAGTTTACCTCTAGCGGGGGGGCAGTTCTTC.

The rearrangement joins TRBV27 to TRBJ2-5; TRBD1 matches 10 bases. The CDR3 covers 16 residues. Germline values: CDR1 MNHEY, CDR2 SMNVEV (reference sequence). V lost 3 bases and J lost 4; bases outside the gene matches: 8. CDR3 nucleotide sequence: TGTGCCAGCAGTTTCTCCGGGACAGGGGCGACAGAGACCCAGTACTTC. Its protein is CASSFSGTGATETQYF.

The rearrangement joins TRBV7-2 to TRBJ2-7; 7 bases are shared with TRBD2. The CDR3 has 15 residues. Germline V CDR1 and CDR2: SGHTA, FQGNSA. The trim removed 6 bases at V and 1 base at J, leaving 9 bases unmatched. CDR3 nucleotide sequence: TGTGCCAGCAGACGGGACTATCACATATCCTACGAGCAGTACTTC. Amino acid sequence: CASRRDYHISYEQYF.

There are a few counts of this clonotype. This chain uses TRBV24-1 with TRBJ2-1; 8 nucleotides line up with TRBD1. Per germline, CDR1 KGHDR and CDR2 SFDVKD. The length of the CDR3 is 16 residues. V shed 1 base, J shed 8 bases, and the junction held 9 bases outside the gene matches. The CDR3 bases are TGTGCCACCAGTGATTTCCCCTCCGACAGGGGCTATGAGCAGTTCTTC. As protein: CATSDFPSDRGYEQFF.

The chain combines TRBV5-6 with TRBJ1-1, with D possibly being TRBD1 (5 bases). The V end was cut by 0 bases, the J end by 10 bases, with 13 bases between. This CDR3 region has 13 residues. Looked up from germline, CDR1 is SGHDT and CDR2 is YYEEEE. CDR3 DNA: TGTGCCAGCAGCTTGGTTGATAGGGGACCAGCTTTCTTT. Translating it yields CASSLVDRGPAFF.

The rearrangement uses TRBV20-1 and TRBJ1-1; D unresolved. Trimming took off 1 base at V and 0 bases at J, with 6 bases between the two ends. The CDR3 has 13 amino acids. Looked up from germline, CDR1 is DFQATT and CDR2 is SNEGSKA (reference sequence). The CDR3, as DNA: TGCAGTGCTAGAGCTGTAATGAACACTGAAGCTTTCTTT. Amino acid sequence: CSARAVMNTEAFF.

The table lists this clonotype with a few counts. The gene calls are TRBV6-4 and TRBJ2-2; no clear D. Trimming cost V 3 bases and J 2 bases, with 7 bases left between them. From germline, CDR1 is MRHNA and CDR2 SNTAGT. The CDR3 loop spans 14 amino acids. CDR3 sequence reads: CASSEALNTGELFF. As DNA, the CDR3 is TGTGCCAGCAGTGAGGCACTTAACACCGGGGAGCTGTTTTTT.

The chain employs TRBV30 and TRBJ1-5, with D unclear. Germline CDR1 reads GTSNPN; CDR2 reads SVGIG (reference sequence). V lost 0 bases and J 3 bases, leaving 9 bases between the germline ends. The CDR3 runs 14 residues. In nucleotides, the CDR3 is TGTGCCTGGAGTGTAGGGAGGTCCAATCAGCCCCAGCATTTT. Residues: CAWSVGRSNQPQHF.

This clonotype has at least ten counts. The chain links TRBV7-2 to TRBJ2-7; D is perhaps TRBD1 (6 bases). The CDR3 is 11 amino acids. The germline V gene has CDR1 SGHTA and CDR2 FQGNSA. Trimming cost V 5 bases and J 4 bases, with 6 bases left between them. The CDR3 DNA is TGTGCCAGCAGCACAGGGTACGAGCAGTACTTC. This codes for CASSTGYEQYF.

This clonotype was observed a single time. The chain employs TRBV6-1 and TRBJ2-2, with 7 bases lining up with TRBD1. The V and J ends lost 8 bases and 1 base, in that order; junction bases with no gene match: 16. Germline CDR1 is MNHNS and CDR2 is SASEGT. The CDR3 contains 18 residues. The CDR3 DNA follows: TGTGCCAGCTCACGTCCAAAGGGGGCGCGAGGGAACACCGGGGAGCTGTTTTTT. It yields the protein CASSRPKGARGNTGELFF.

This sequence joins TRBV6-6 and TRBJ1-2; TRBD1 might be the D (5 bases). Germline CDR1 reads MNHNY; CDR2 reads SVGAGI (reference sequence). The V end was cut by 10 bases, the J end by 2 bases, with 14 bases between. This CDR3 has 13 amino acids. CDR3 protein: CATVDGANYGYTF. The DNA for the CDR3 is TGTGCCACCGTGGACGGGGCAAACTATGGCTACACCTTC.

Many counts were recorded for this clonotype. CDR3: CASGRIQETQYF. The CDR3 nucleotides read TGTGCCAGCGGCAGGATTCAAGAGACCCAGTACTTC. The chain links TRBV2 to TRBJ2-5; unclear D gene. CDR1 and CDR2 from the germline V gene are SNHLY and FYNNEI. The ends were cut back, 8 bases at V and 2 bases at J, with 9 bases in the middle. The CDR3 is made up of 12 amino acids.

This chain joins TRBV12-3 or TRBV12-4 and TRBJ2-3; 7 bases are a match to TRBD2. This CDR3 spans 18 amino acids. J was trimmed by 10 bases and V by 6 bases; bases with no gene match: 25. As DNA, the CDR3 is TGTGCCAGCAGCGCCGGGACTACTATCCCTAGACTACTCCATTCGCAGTATTTT. It encodes CASSAGTTIPRLLHSQYF.

The sample holds a few counts of this clonotype. CDR3 loop: CASSFRGSTFYYEQYF. The CDR3 DNA is TGTGCCAGCAGCTTTCGAGGGAGTACTTTCTACTACGAGCAGTACTTC. The chain couples TRBV11-3 to TRBJ2-7; a possible D gene is TRBD2 (5 bases). Trimming removed 3 bases from V and 3 bases from J, with 18 bases in between. CDR1 SGHNT and CDR2 YENEEA come from the germline V gene. The length of the CDR3 is 16 residues.

In its sample, this clonotype was seen a few times. The chain combines TRBV28 with TRBJ2-1; 7 bases line up with TRBD1. This CDR3 contains 15 residues. V was pared by 4 bases and J by 3 bases, with 6 bases of the junction left unmatched. Germline lookup yields CDR1 MDHEN and CDR2 SYDVKM. CDR3 DNA sequence: TGTGCCAGCAGTTCCGCCGGGACAGTCTACAATGAGCAGTTCTTC. Its translation is CASSSAGTVYNEQFF.

The rearrangement links TRBV6-5 to TRBJ1-6, with D possibly TRBD1 on 6 matching bases. V was shortened by 3 bases and J by 12 bases, with 15 bases between the two germline ends. CDR1 and CDR2 (germline): MNHEY, SVGAGI. This CDR3 comprises 14 residues. CDR3 sequence (DNA): TGTGCCAGCAGTTATCAGGGGCCGGGGTTACCCCTCCACTTT. Translated, it gives CASSYQGPGLPLHF.

This sequence joins TRBV28 and TRBJ2-2; D is unclear. CDR3 length equals 14 residues. Trimming pared 7 bases from V and 0 bases from J, leaving 9 bases between. The germline V gene encodes CDR1 MDHEN and CDR2 SYDVKM. CDR3 sequence reads: CASTGYANTGELFF. The DNA of the CDR3 is TGTGCCAGCACGGGTTACGCGAACACCGGGGAGCTGTTTTTT.

The count of this clonotype is one. The gene calls are TRBV2 and TRBJ2-7, with TRBD2 as a possible D gene (5 bases). The CDR3 length is 13 residues. V was shortened by 2 bases and J by 4 bases, with 9 bases between the two germline ends. Germline values: CDR1 SNHLY, CDR2 FYNNEI. As DNA, the CDR3 is TGTGCCAGCAGTGAAAGCAGAGGGTACGAGCAGTACGTC. Protein: CASSESRGYEQYV.

Ten or more counts support this clonotype. The chain uses TRBV20-1 and TRBJ2-7; no definite D call. The CDR3 extends over 12 amino acids. V shed 3 bases and J shed 4 bases, with 10 bases lying between them. Germline CDR1 DFQATT, CDR2 SNEGSKA (reference sequence). This CDR3 is CSASDAGYEQYF. In nucleotides, the CDR3 is TGCAGTGCTAGCGACGCTGGGTACGAGCAGTACTTC.

The rearrangement joins TRBV27 to TRBJ1-2; a weak D match, TRBD1 (6 bases). Germline values: CDR1 MNHEY, CDR2 SMNVEV (reference sequence). The length of the CDR3 is 14 residues. V lost 4 bases to trimming and J lost 7 bases, with 16 bases between them. The chain's CDR3 is CASSSLTGIAGYTF. In DNA form, the CDR3 reads TGTGCCAGCAGTTCTCTTACAGGGATTGCTGGCTACACCTTC.